The T cell receptor beta chain under discussion was sequenced for a study of T-cell reconstitution after alpha-beta-depleted transplantation in children. The table lists this clonotype with many counts. The library targeted TCRbeta and was prepared with unique molecular identifiers. Using its own MiXCR run on the PCR reads, TCRdb lists one record per CDR3 protein. The sample has some 590,000 distinct CDR3 sequences; about 10% are singletons. The CDR3 runs 16 residues. In germline, CDR1 is MDHEN, CDR2 SYDVKM. The V gene end was trimmed by 8 bases and the J gene end by 5 bases; junction bases not matched to a gene: 14.

The TCR originated in a human donor who donated a stem cell graft to a child with acute myeloid leukemia. The chain has TRBV28 and TRBJ2-2; 7 nucleotides match TRBD1. Material: PBMCs from the stem cell graft donor, obtained from the stem cell graft. The CDR3, as DNA: TGTGCCAGCTGTGAGACGACAGGGATTGGTACCGGGGAGCTGTTTTTT. Protein product: CASCETTGIGTGELFF.